This T cell receptor (beta chain) was captured by sequencing in a study of identical twins. Findings of the study overall: Fewer insertions were carried by abundant cord blood beta clonotypes, but none was seen in memory repertoires.

Healthy Caucasians provided all donations. MiXCR, applied by TCRdb to the 5' RACE reads, yields one record per CDR3 protein. The repertoire holds 570,000 or so distinct CDR3 sequences, with more than 9% as singletons. This clonotype came up many times. Its antigen remains unidentified. CDR3 length: 15 amino acids. V was pared by 4 bases and J by 1 base, with 0 bases of the junction left unmatched. CDR1 is LGHNA, CDR2 YSLEER, per germline. Separately, the same data were catalogued under a study of yellow fever vaccine responses in identical twins. From that second work: The T cell response to vaccination in identical twins was reportedly partly convergent and partly personalized.

This clonotype was obtained from a woman between 18 and 29 years old in good health. J is TRBJ2-3 and V is TRBV4-3; TRBD2 agrees at 12 bases. Sequenced material: PBMCs. Here the CDR3 DNA reads TGCGCCAGCAGCCGGACTAGCGGGGGCACAGATACGCAGTATTTT. Translation gives CASSRTSGGTDTQYF.